The clone carrying this T cell receptor beta chain has a handful of counts. TCRdb redid the calling of the 5' RACE reads with MiXCR, one entry per CDR3 protein. This repertoire shows roughly 750,000 distinct CDR3 sequences, about 20% found once; its top ten account for about 4.5%. This sample is part of a study of identical twins. CDR1 SGHTA and CDR2 FQGNSA come from the germline V gene. Trimming pared 2 bases from V and 2 bases from J, leaving 13 bases between. The CDR3 has 15 residues. The sample was also linked to a second study, of T cells expressing NK-cell markers. From that second work: Of the CD8+ T cells in over five donors, 1.0-7.0% belonged to dominant NKG2C+ clonotypes.

The chain combines TRBV7-2 with TRBJ2-7; D perhaps matches TRBD1 (6 bases). Sample: PBMCs. This clonotype was obtained from a woman aged 18 to 35 in good health. In DNA form, the CDR3 reads TGTGCCAGCAGCTTAACAGGGATTAGGACCTACGAGCAGTACTTC. This gives the protein CASSLTGIRTYEQYF. The whole variable domain, remainder taken from reference TRBV7-2 and TRBJ2-7, is GAGVSQSPSNKVTEKGKDVELRCDPISGHTALYWYRQSLGQGLEFLIYFQGNSAPDKSGLPSDRFSAERTGGSVSTLTIQRTQQEDSAVYLCASSLTGIRTYEQYFGPGTRLTVT.